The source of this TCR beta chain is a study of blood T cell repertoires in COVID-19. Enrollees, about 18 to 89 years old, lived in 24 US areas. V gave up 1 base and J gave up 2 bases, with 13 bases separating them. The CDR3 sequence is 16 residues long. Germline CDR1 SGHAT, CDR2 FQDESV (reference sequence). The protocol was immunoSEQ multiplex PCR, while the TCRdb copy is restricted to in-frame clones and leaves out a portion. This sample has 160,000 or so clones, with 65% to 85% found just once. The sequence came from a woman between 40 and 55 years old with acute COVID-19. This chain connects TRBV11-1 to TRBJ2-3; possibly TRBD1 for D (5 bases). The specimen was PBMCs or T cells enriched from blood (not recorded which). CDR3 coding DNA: TGTGCCAGCAGCTTAGGGGGCGGCACCTCCACAGATACGCAGTATTTT. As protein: CASSLGGGTSTDTQYF. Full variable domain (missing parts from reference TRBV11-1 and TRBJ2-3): EAEVAQSPRYKITEKSQAVAFWCDPISGHATLYWYRQILGQGPELLVQFQDESVVDDSQLPKDRFSAERLKGVDSTLKIQPAELGDSAMYLCASSLGGGTSTDTQYFGPGTRLTVL.